The rows below give T cell receptor beta chains drawn from one sample of a study of cytomegalovirus exposure and HLA in healthy donors. Using immunoSEQ multiplex PCR, the repertoire was profiled, and TCRdb retains in-frame clones only, with some absent. Of under 150,000 clones in the sample, around 86% were seen once. Sequenced: PBMCs. The receptors here all came from a man between 18 and 35 years old in good health and CMV-seronegative. Both conserved end residues are trimmed from each CDR3. Fields, in order: V gene, J gene, CDR3 protein.

v_gene: TRBV9; j_gene: TRBJ2-3; CDR3aa: ASNNGGGTDTQY
v_gene: TRBV5-5; j_gene: TRBJ1-1; CDR3aa: ASSRQGNTEAF
v_gene: TRBV2; j_gene: TRBJ2-5; CDR3aa: ASSVQRTQETQY
v_gene: TRBV2; j_gene: TRBJ2-3; CDR3aa: ASSGKRGGLGTQY
v_gene: TRBV7-8; j_gene: TRBJ2-3; CDR3aa: ASDLRQGAADTQY
v_gene: TRBV9; j_gene: TRBJ2-7; CDR3aa: ASSVSSLGEQY
v_gene: TRBV7-2; j_gene: TRBJ2-7; CDR3aa: ASNNRGGPEQY
v_gene: TRBV19; j_gene: TRBJ2-1; CDR3aa: ASSINAAEDEQF
v_gene: TRBV7-6; j_gene: TRBJ1-1; CDR3aa: ASSSLGGLNTEAF
v_gene: TRBV7-9; j_gene: TRBJ1-1; CDR3aa: ASDTVVGTEAF
v_gene: TRBV7-2; j_gene: TRBJ2-7; CDR3aa: ASRTASYEQY
v_gene: TRBV7-8; j_gene: TRBJ2-1; CDR3aa: ASSLPQGINEQF
v_gene: TRBV9; j_gene: TRBJ2-7; CDR3aa: ASSVGGQGSYEQY
v_gene: TRBV10-2; j_gene: TRBJ2-5; CDR3aa: ASRAGGQETQY
v_gene: TRBV27; j_gene: TRBJ2-3; CDR3aa: ASTPLAGARDTQY
v_gene: TRBV9; j_gene: TRBJ1-6; CDR3aa: ASSVQGWNSPLH
v_gene: TRBV10-3; j_gene: TRBJ2-2; CDR3aa: AIRADPNTGELF
v_gene: TRBV13; j_gene: TRBJ1-4; CDR3aa: ASSSAGLSNEKLF
v_gene: TRBV19; j_gene: TRBJ1-1; CDR3aa: ASSIGQGTEAF
v_gene: TRBV28; j_gene: TRBJ1-1; CDR3aa: ASSPGQDTEAF
v_gene: TRBV9; j_gene: TRBJ1-6; CDR3aa: ASSVVDGGSPLH
v_gene: TRBV7-9; j_gene: TRBJ2-7; CDR3aa: ASSEASGPYEQY
v_gene: TRBV28; j_gene: TRBJ1-1; CDR3aa: ASSFDTWFRGGLNTEAF
v_gene: TRBV6-4; j_gene: TRBJ2-3; CDR3aa: ASSESASGGANTQY
v_gene: TRBV4-2; j_gene: TRBJ2-7; CDR3aa: ASSQERGYEQY
v_gene: TRBV7-2; j_gene: TRBJ1-5; CDR3aa: ASSLAGGRQPQH
v_gene: TRBV27; j_gene: TRBJ2-7; CDR3aa: ASSKLAFSSYEQY
v_gene: TRBV6-5; j_gene: TRBJ2-7; CDR3aa: ASSGQTYEQY
v_gene: TRBV7-2; j_gene: TRBJ2-7; CDR3aa: ASSSQVAGGAFSEQY